The 26 T cell receptor beta chains below all came from one sample that was sequenced in a study of human T cells and chemical hapten exposure (TCRdb year 2021). The label giving this sample's time point can be read as: patch test 1, 2 weeks after DPC sensitization. The sample's treatment or condition, from its label and the paper: therapeutic diphenylcyclopropenone sensitization with weekly scalp DPC. Receptor libraries were prepared by RACE. Sequencing relied on a NextSeq 500. TCRdb trimmed the raw reads at Q25, called clones with MiXCR and kept productive beta chains. Every CDR3 protein is listed once, alongside the most common genes and DNA of its rows. The sample data list roughly 360,000 distinct CDR3 sequences, and 4.8% of these were observed just once. Of the sample, around 2% falls within the top ten clones. Sequenced here: whole blood, sampled in connection with sensitization to the hapten diphenylcyclopropenone (DPC). Receptor source: a woman aged 50 to 60 with alopecia areata. Some clones in this sample may be carry-over from other donors' samples.

This clonotype was seen at least ten times. The V and J genes are TRBV20-1 and TRBJ1-2, with 9 bases matching TRBD1. There are 15 residues in the CDR3. The V and J ends lost 3 bases and 5 bases, in that order; junction bases with no gene match: 10. Germline CDR1 and CDR2: DFQATT and SNEGSKA (reference sequence). The CDR3 DNA follows: TGCAGTGCTAGGGGGACCGGGACAGGGTATTATGGCTACACCTTC. This gives the protein CSARGTGTGYYGYTF.

In this sample, this clonotype turned up many times. The chain couples TRBV24-1 to TRBJ2-1; 7 bases are shared with TRBD1. This CDR3 region has 17 residues. Germline V gene data show CDR1 as KGHDR and CDR2 as SFDVKD. V trimming: 2 bases; J trimming: 7 bases; junction bases outside the gene matches: 13. CDR3 residues: CATSDSPIYRGGNEQFF. CDR3 sequence (DNA): TGTGCCACCAGTGATTCCCCGATCTACAGGGGCGGGAATGAGCAGTTCTTC.

This clonotype was seen at least ten times. J is TRBJ2-3 and V is TRBV4-2, with D possibly matching TRBD2 (6 bases). This CDR3 region has 14 residues. The V gene's germline CDR1 is LGHNA and CDR2 YNFKEQ. Trimming left V 1 base short and J 4 bases short, with 9 bases between. The CDR3 region is CASSQVGSADTQYF. The CDR3 bases are TGTGCCAGCAGCCAAGTCGGGAGTGCAGATACGCAGTATTTT.

This clonotype was picked up many times. The chain uses TRBV10-3 and TRBJ2-3; the D gene is possibly TRBD2 (6 bases). Germline lookup yields CDR1 ENHRY and CDR2 SYGVKD. The germline V and J ends were trimmed by 10 bases and 0 bases, with 11 bases remaining between them. The length of the CDR3 is 13 residues. CDR3 region: CATDSGSTDTQYF. CDR3 bases: TGTGCCACCGATAGCGGTAGCACAGATACGCAGTATTTT.

The V call is TRBV6-2 or TRBV6-3, the J call TRBJ2-5; TRBD1 aligns across 10 bases. Trimming at V came to 5 bases and at J to 5 bases, leaving 8 bases not matched to a gene. This CDR3 spans 15 amino acids. CDR1 is MNHEY and CDR2 is SVGEGT in the germline V gene. This chain's CDR3 is CASSQGQGNGETQYF. The CDR3, as DNA: TGTGCCAGCAGTCAGGGACAGGGGAATGGTGAGACCCAGTACTTC.

The rearrangement uses TRBV6-2 or TRBV6-3 and TRBJ2-3; D not resolved. Germline V gene lookup returns CDR1 MNHEY and CDR2 SVGEGT. V was shortened by 6 bases and J by 4 bases, with 11 bases between the two germline ends. This CDR3 contains 13 residues. The DNA of the CDR3 is TGTGCCAGCAGCCCGGGTCTCCCAGATACGCAGTATTTT. Encoded protein: CASSPGLPDTQYF.

This clonotype was observed many times. The CDR3 DNA follows: TGTGCCAGCAGTTTTTCCAGGTCCACTGAAGCTTTCTTT. It translates to CASSFSRSTEAFF. The V and J genes are TRBV27 and TRBJ1-1; D not resolved. Trimming left V 3 bases short and J 4 bases short, with 9 bases between. Germline loops: CDR1 MNHEY, CDR2 SMNVEV (reference sequence). The CDR3 is 13 amino acids.

At least ten counts were recorded for this clonotype. The chain uses TRBV12-3 or TRBV12-4 and TRBJ2-1; D is uncertain. Trimming took off 3 bases at V and 6 bases at J, with 6 bases between the two ends. CDR3 length: 12 residues. CDR3 loop: CASSFPSNEQFF. In DNA, the CDR3 is TGTGCCAGCAGTTTCCCCAGCAATGAGCAGTTCTTC.

This chain uses TRBV4-3 with TRBJ2-2; 9 bases line up with TRBD2. Trimming cost V 1 base and J 3 bases; bases outside gene matches: 3. The CDR3 sequence is 16 residues long. Germline V CDR1 and CDR2: LGHNA, YSLEER. CDR3 nucleotides: TGCGCCAGCAGCCAAGGACTAGCGGACTACACCGGGGAGCTGTTTTTT. The encoded protein is CASSQGLADYTGELFF.

In this sample, this clonotype turned up many times. V and J are TRBV2 and TRBJ1-2, with 7 bases identical to TRBD1. The CDR3 runs to 14 residues. Germline assignment: CDR1 SNHLY and CDR2 FYNNEI. J lost 2 bases, V lost 6 bases, and 6 bases had no gene match. The CDR3 loop is CASRPGQINYGYTF. The CDR3 DNA sequence: TGTGCCAGCAGGCCGGGACAGATCAACTATGGCTACACCTTC.

This clonotype showed up just a few times. The chain recombines TRBV6-1 with TRBJ1-3, with D maybe TRBD1 (5 bases). The CDR3 totals 18 residues. Germline CDR1 is MNHNS and CDR2 is SASEGT. V lost 5 bases, J lost 0 bases, and 20 bases lay in between. CDR3 protein: CASSQSYGAGISGNTIYF. The CDR3 DNA reads as TGTGCCAGCAGTCAATCTTACGGGGCAGGGATCTCTGGAAACACCATATATTTT.

This clonotype was observed many times. This sequence joins TRBV5-1 and TRBJ2-3, with no clear D. The V end was cut by 6 bases, the J end by 0 bases, with 8 bases between. Germline CDR1 and CDR2: SGHRS and YFSETQ. The CDR3 length is 13 residues. The DNA for the CDR3 is TGCGCCAGCACCCCTCCCAGCACAGATACGCAGTATTTT. It specifies CASTPPSTDTQYF.

In this sample, this clonotype turned up many times. The CDR3 loop is CASSLRAQPQFF. The CDR3, as DNA: TGTGCCAGCAGTTTACGGGCACAGCCGCAGTTCTTC. The rearrangement uses TRBV28 and TRBJ2-1, with no clear D. Germline V gene lookup returns CDR1 MDHEN and CDR2 SYDVKM. The CDR3 is made up of 12 amino acids. V was shortened by 2 bases and J by 12 bases, with 11 bases between the two germline ends.

This clonotype has just a few counts. The chain uses TRBV7-9 and TRBJ2-7; 8 bases match TRBD2. Germline CDR1 SEHNR, CDR2 FQNEAQ (reference sequence). CDR3 length: 14 amino acids. After removal of 2 bases from V and 3 bases from J, the junction contained 3 bases not matched to a gene. The CDR3 DNA follows: TGTGCCAGCAGCTTATCAACTAGCGGCTACGAGCAGTACTTC. This encodes CASSLSTSGYEQYF.

V usage is TRBV12-3 or TRBV12-4 and J usage is TRBJ2-2, with D perhaps matching TRBD1 (7 bases). The CDR3 spans 16 residues. V gave up 5 bases and J gave up 5 bases, with 18 bases separating them. The CDR3 sequence: CASSQLQGGLTGELFF. The CDR3 nucleotides are TGTGCCAGCAGTCAACTTCAGGGGGGTTTGACCGGGGAGCTGTTTTTT.

The table lists this clonotype with a few counts. This chain uses TRBV28 with TRBJ1-1, with D tentatively TRBD1 (5 bases). This CDR3 has 14 amino acids. Germline V gene data show CDR1 as MDHEN and CDR2 as SYDVKM. With 2 bases removed from V and 3 bases from J, the gap between germline ends came to 10 bases. The CDR3 coding sequence is TGTGCCAGCAGTTTAGGGGGGATGGACACTGAAGCTTTCTTT. Its translation: CASSLGGMDTEAFF.

In its sample, this clonotype was seen many times. The chain employs TRBV4-2 and TRBJ2-1, with TRBD2 matching 14 bases. Trimming removed 4 bases from V and 7 bases from J; junction bases left unmatched: 6. The germline CDR1 and CDR2 sequences are LGHNA and YNFKEQ. This CDR3 region has 16 residues. CDR3: CASSLAGTSGSNEQFF. CDR3 coding DNA: TGTGCCAGCAGCCTCGCCGGGACTAGCGGGAGTAATGAGCAGTTCTTC.

The chain employs TRBV9 and TRBJ2-2, with D hard to call. The V end was cut by 4 bases, the J end by 7 bases, with 8 bases between. The CDR3 spans 12 residues. Per germline, CDR1 SGDLS and CDR2 YYNGEE. The DNA of the CDR3 is TGTGCCAGCAGCCCTCCCGACGGGGAGCTGTTTTTT. It translates to CASSPPDGELFF.

This sequence joins TRBV20-1 and TRBJ1-3; TRBD1 is a possible D gene (5 bases). The germline gives CDR1 DFQATT, CDR2 SNEGSKA (reference sequence). V gave up 6 bases and J gave up 4 bases, with 16 bases separating them. This CDR3 is built from 14 residues. The CDR3 nucleotides read TGCAGTGCCGCTGAGTGGGGGAAAGGAAACACCATATATTTT. It yields the protein CSAAEWGKGNTIYF.

This clonotype was recorded many times. The V gene is TRBV10-2, the J gene TRBJ2-5, with TRBD2 matching 10 bases. This CDR3 has 19 residues. With V trimmed by 2 bases and J by 5 bases, 17 bases remained unmatched. Germline loops: CDR1 WSHSY, CDR2 SAAADI. CDR3 nucleotides: TGCGCCAGCAGTGAGGAGTACAGGTTCAGGAATAGCGGGAGGGAGACCCAGTACTTC. As protein: CASSEEYRFRNSGRETQYF.

This clonotype has more than one count but fewer than ten. This rearrangement joins TRBV6-5 to TRBJ1-1; D is perhaps TRBD1 (5 bases). This CDR3 has 13 residues. V was trimmed by 7 bases and J by 4 bases, leaving 13 bases between them. Germline CDR1 is MNHEY and CDR2 is SVGAGI. The CDR3 DNA is TGTGCCAGCACCCACCGGCAGGGCACTGAAGCTTTCTTT. It translates to CASTHRQGTEAFF.

This clonotype was counted between two and nine times. J is TRBJ2-1 and V is TRBV4-3, with a tentative D call TRBD2 (6 bases). CDR3 length equals 14 residues. Per the germline V gene, CDR1 is LGHNA and CDR2 is YSLEER. Deletions cut 4 bases from V and 8 bases from J, with 15 bases between. The CDR3 sequence is CASSRRGLTHEQFF. Written as DNA, the CDR3 is TGCGCCAGCAGCCGGCGGGGACTTACCCATGAGCAGTTCTTC.

This clonotype was recorded at least ten times. This chain joins TRBV4-3 and TRBJ2-3; D gene ambiguous. The CDR3 sequence is 14 residues long. In germline, CDR1 is LGHNA, CDR2 YSLEER. V lost 2 bases and J lost 0, with 6 bases in between. Written as DNA, the CDR3 is TGCGCCAGCAGCCAAACTGTCAGCACAGATACGCAGTATTTT. This translates into CASSQTVSTDTQYF.

This clonotype has ten or more counts. This chain links TRBV28 with TRBJ1-5; D call uncertain. This CDR3 is built from 13 residues. V lost 6 bases, J lost 8 bases, and 14 bases lay in between. Germline V gene sequence: CDR1 MDHEN, CDR2 SYDVKM. This CDR3 is CASRLGKEEPQHF. The CDR3 nucleotides read TGTGCCAGCAGACTAGGGAAGGAGGAGCCCCAGCATTTT.

This clonotype was observed a few times. The genes are TRBV27 and TRBJ1-1, with 8 bases lining up with TRBD1. Germline V gene data show CDR1 as MNHEY and CDR2 as SMNVEV (reference sequence). V trimming: 5 bases; J trimming: 3 bases; junction bases outside the gene matches: 11. The CDR3 runs to 16 residues. The CDR3 is CASSPYRDRRYTEAFF. The DNA of the CDR3 is TGTGCCAGCAGTCCCTACCGGGACAGGAGATACACTGAAGCTTTCTTT.

This clonotype came up many times. This chain links TRBV5-1 with TRBJ2-5, with TRBD2 matching over 11 bases. V shed 4 bases and J 1 base; nucleotides not matched to a gene: 0. Germline loops: CDR1 SGHRS, CDR2 YFSETQ. The CDR3 is made up of 14 amino acids. This chain's CDR3 is CASSGLAGQETQYF. CDR3 DNA sequence: TGCGCCAGCAGCGGACTAGCGGGCCAAGAGACCCAGTACTTC.